This T cell receptor (beta chain) was recovered during a study of molecular identifiers for immune sequencing clone quantification. Study at large: Five portions were made in replicates from RNA of approximately 22,000 or 94,000 naive CD8 cells, and four underwent sequencing. Findings and caveats of the study: In naive cells, under 1% of molecules belonged to clones above 20 RNA copies, against over 97% in effector cells.

There are 12 residues in the CDR3. Trimming took 2 bases from V and 7 from J, leaving 4 bases between them. Germline CDR1 is KGHDR and CDR2 is SFDVKD. TCRdb reprocessed the PCR reads with MiXCR, giving one entry per CDR3 protein. The sample has 85,000 to 95,000 distinct CDR3 sequences; around 19% are singletons. Based on a CD8+CD4-CCR7+CD45RA+ profile, naive CD8 T cells were sorted. This clonotype was seen repeatedly, ten times or more. Its antigen is still unknown. The TCR sequence derives from a human donor in good health. Some libraries in this study had Jurkat cell RNA spiked in. The source material was naive CD8+ T cells from blood, with Jurkat cell RNA spiked in. Subset noted: FACS-sorted CD8+CD4-CCR7+CD45RA+ naive T cells. This sequence joins TRBV24-1 and TRBJ2-2, with D hard to call. The CDR3, as DNA: TGTGCCACCAGTGATTCCGACGGGGAGCTGTTTTTT. Protein: CATSDSDGELFF.